This record covers a single TCR beta chain. As originally analysed: By means of reference gene primer amplification, nucleated cell counts were estimated. TCRdb's copy holds only in-frame clones and misses some; the assay was immunoSEQ multiplex PCR. For V, J and clone size, that table is used; D and trimming come from the DNA. In the table there are fewer than 300,000 clones, 88% of which are singletons. The data belong to a study of blood T cell repertoires in COVID-19. Study background: T cells, B-cell-depleted T cells, or PBMCs supplied cDNA or gDNA.

Germline V gene data show CDR1 as MNHEY and CDR2 as SMNVEV (reference sequence). The CDR3 sequence is 17 residues long. J lost 0 bases, V lost 5 bases, and 7 bases had no gene match. The J gene is TRBJ2-2, the V gene TRBV27, with 9 bases matching TRBD2. This sequence originates from a woman aged 40 to 50 who had recovered from COVID-19. Material: peripheral blood. The CDR3 sequence: CASSPPSGTPNTGELFF. The CDR3 DNA reads TGTGCCAGCAGTCCCCCTAGCGGGACACCGAACACCGGGGAGCTGTTTTTT.